This T cell receptor (beta chain) was recovered during a study of cytomegalovirus exposure and HLA in healthy donors. The V end was cut by 6 bases, the J end by 0 bases, with 10 bases between. This CDR3 spans 14 amino acids. Germline CDR1 and CDR2: MNHEY and SVGAGI. In the PCR, 60 Vbeta and 13 Jbeta primers were used. The table came from immunoSEQ multiplex PCR; TCRdb's copy has only in-frame clones and leaves some out. The sample consists of fewer than 200,000 clones, over 75% of them appearing once. The study's findings and limits: Certain indistinguishable V segments, among them TRBV6-2 and TRBV6-3, were excluded. Generally TCR sequences proved uncommon, though certain public TCRs appeared in numerous donors. Analysis was carried out at a later point, and it linked a missense DCLRE1C variant to TCR beta V- and J-gene trimming.

This clone has a single count. What it binds is unknown. J is TRBJ2-3 and V is TRBV6-5; D gene unclear. The sequencing sample was made of PBMCs. This sequence originates from a woman between 50 and 59 years old in good health and CMV-seronegative. The chain's CDR3 is CASRLSVSTDTQYF. DNA for the CDR3: TGTGCCAGCAGATTGTCTGTTAGCACAGATACGCAGTATTTT.